The TCR beta chain under discussion was sequenced for a study of graft-versus-host responses after intestinal transplantation. TCRdb keeps only in-frame clones here, not all; method: immunoSEQ multiplex PCR. The table has some 27,000 clones, over 85% seen once. This CDR3 region has 13 residues. Trimming removed 4 bases at V and 9 bases at J, with 14 bases between. Germline CDR1 reads SGHDT; CDR2 reads YYEEEE. Sample: PBMCs, taken around 30 days after intestinal transplant. This TCR was sampled from a human patient who received an intestinal transplant, so some T cells may come from the graft donor. The chain combines TRBV5-6 with TRBJ1-5, with D possibly TRBD1 on 5 matching bases. The CDR3, as DNA: TGTGCCAGCAGCAGCGGACGGAGGGGGCCCCAGCATTTT. Translating gives CASSSGRRGPQHF.